These 2 T cell receptor beta chains originate from one sample sequenced in a study of blood T cell repertoires in COVID-19. The data were produced by immunoSEQ multiplex PCR, yet TCRdb's version contains in-frame clones alone and is incomplete. Here the sample spans over 130,000 clones, roughly 82% being singletons. Sequencing was done on a sample of peripheral blood. These receptors came from a man aged 70 or older with acute or convalescent COVID-19.

The chain uses TRBV27 and TRBJ1-5; tentative D call: TRBD1 (5 bases). Germline V gives CDR1 MNHEY, CDR2 SMNVEV (reference sequence). The V gene lost 5 bases and the J gene lost 2 bases, with 22 bases spanning the gap. This CDR3 comprises 18 residues. The CDR3 DNA is TGTGCCAGCAGTCCAGAGGCCCCGGGGGTATCGGGCAATCAGCCCCAGCATTTT. Translation: CASSPEAPGVSGNQPQHF.

This clone turned up a few times. The genes are TRBV14 and TRBJ1-6, with 9 bases lining up with TRBD1. The CDR3 runs to 15 residues. The germline V gene has CDR1 SGHDN and CDR2 FVKESK. V lost 1 base, J lost 10 bases, and 5 bases stayed unmatched. The chain's CDR3 is CASSQVTGGGSPLHF. The CDR3 DNA reads as TGTGCCAGCAGCCAAGTGACAGGGGGGGGATCACCCCTCCACTTT.